This T cell receptor (beta chain) is drawn from a study of cytomegalovirus exposure and HLA in healthy donors. At the level of the study: Per a later analysis, the 666 first-cohort and 100 to 150 validation repertoires shared one platform.

Libraries were prepared by immunoSEQ multiplex PCR; TCRdb keeps only in-frame clonotypes and omits some of them. The sample holds some 110,000 clones, around 94% seen once. The CDR3 is made up of 16 amino acids. The germline gives CDR1 SGDLS, CDR2 YYNGEE. Trimming left V 4 bases short and J 1 base short, with 17 bases between. With respect to this clone: What it binds is unknown.

General observations from the study: Many donors shared some public TCRs, even though most TCR sequences were rare.

This receptor was taken from a woman between 18 and 29 years old in good health and CMV-seronegative. The gene calls are TRBV9 and TRBJ2-5, with D maybe TRBD2 (7 bases). The material sequenced was PBMCs. CDR3: CASSSGWGGPQETQYF. CDR3 sequence (DNA): TGTGCCAGCAGCTCCGGGTGGGGGGGCCCCCAAGAGACCCAGTACTTC. The full variable domain, its missing parts supplied by reference TRBV9 and TRBJ2-5, is DSGVTQTPKHLITATGQRVTLRCSPRSGDLSVYWYQQSLDQGLQFLIQYYNGEERAKGNILERFSAQQFPDLHSELNLSSLELGDSALYFCASSSGWGGPQETQYFGPGTRLLVL.